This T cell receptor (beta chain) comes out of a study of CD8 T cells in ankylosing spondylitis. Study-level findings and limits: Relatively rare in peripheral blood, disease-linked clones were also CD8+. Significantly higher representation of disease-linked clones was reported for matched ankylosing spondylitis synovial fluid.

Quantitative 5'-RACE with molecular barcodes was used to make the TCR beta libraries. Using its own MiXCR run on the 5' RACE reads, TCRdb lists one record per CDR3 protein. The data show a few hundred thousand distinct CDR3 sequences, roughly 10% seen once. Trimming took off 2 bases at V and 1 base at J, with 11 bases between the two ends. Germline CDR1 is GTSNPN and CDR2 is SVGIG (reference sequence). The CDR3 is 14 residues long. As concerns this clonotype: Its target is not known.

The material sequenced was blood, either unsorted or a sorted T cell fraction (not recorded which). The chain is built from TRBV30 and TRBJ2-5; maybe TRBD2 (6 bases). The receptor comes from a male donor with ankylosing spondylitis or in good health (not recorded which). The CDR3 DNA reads TGTGCCTGGAGTCGGGGGAGAGGCCAAGAGACCCAGTACTTC. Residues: CAWSRGRGQETQYF. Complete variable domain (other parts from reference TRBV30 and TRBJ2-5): SQTIHQWPATLVQPVGSPLSLECTVEGTSNPNLYWYRQAAGRGLQLLFYSVGIGQISSEVPQNLSASRPQDRQFILSSKKLLLSDSGFYLCAWSRGRGQETQYFGPGTRLLVL.